Here is one TCR beta chain with its context. Time point noted: patch test 1, 2 weeks after DPC sensitization. The treatment is: therapeutic diphenylcyclopropenone sensitization with weekly scalp DPC. These data come from a study of human T cells and chemical hapten exposure. Looked up from germline, CDR1 is KGHSH and CDR2 is LQKENI. The V end lost 1 base, the J end lost 7 bases, and 14 bases lay between the germline ends. The CDR3 contains 14 residues. TCRdb itself ran the RACE reads through MiXCR, one entry per CDR3 protein. The sample yields 150,000 to 200,000 distinct CDR3 sequences, 13% to 15% seen once.

The sequences come from whole blood, collected in connection with sensitization to the hapten diphenylcyclopropenone (DPC). The gene calls are TRBV18 and TRBJ2-7; D tentatively reads TRBD1 or TRBD2 (6 bases each). This clonotype originated in a woman aged 25-40 years with alopecia areata. Some clones in this sample may be carry-over from other donors' samples. The CDR3 nucleotides read TGTGCCAGCTCACCACTAGCAGGGGCGGGGGAGCAGTACTTC. Its protein product is CASSPLAGAGEQYF.